This T cell receptor (beta chain) was profiled in a study of PD-1 blockade in mismatch repair-deficient tumors. About this clone itself: Its antigen is as yet unknown.

Regarding the study as a whole: After pembrolizumab, tumor-resident clones rose rapidly, then generally contracted before radiologic responses.

Generated by immunoSEQ multiplex PCR, the TCRdb table keeps only in-frame clones and is missing some. This table has several thousand clones, roughly nine tenths appearing once. Time point described: approximately ten-day in vitro stimulation with candidate mutation-associated neoantigen peptide 1. A roughly ten-day in vitro culture was run per each of seven reactive peptides. Clone fold changes were calculated against an identical culture without peptide. The material was cells cultured in vitro, obtained from a patient treated with pembrolizumab. The sequence came from an adult with mismatch repair-deficient cancer.

The CDR3 loop reads CASSASGGGKNYGYTF. The CDR3 region has the DNA TGTGCCAGCAGCGCTTCGGGCGGGGGGAAGAACTATGGCTACACCTTC. The chain is built from TRBV4-2 and TRBJ1-2; a possible D gene is TRBD1 (5 bases). V lost 5 bases, J lost 2 bases, and 18 bases lay in between. CDR3 length equals 16 residues. From germline, CDR1 is LGHNA and CDR2 YNFKEQ.